This T cell receptor (beta chain) was recovered during a study of radiotherapy plus CTLA-4 blockade in lung cancer. Study in general: Among patients, over 15% showed objective responses, and over 30% had disease control. Study-level points and caveats: Clones derived from tumor TCRs expanded in blood after radiotherapy plus ipilimumab. Alongside interferon-beta, early blood T cell clone dynamics were reportedly the best predictor of response.

The repertoire was sequenced with immunoSEQ multiplex PCR; TCRdb's copy has only in-frame clones and lacks some. There are tens of thousands of clones in the sample; roughly 80% occur only once, and under 8% lies in the top ten. About this clone itself: Its antigen is not known.

V gave up 0 bases and J gave up 1 base, with 10 bases separating them. CDR3 length: 15 residues. Germline CDR1 and CDR2: SGHDT and YYEEEE. Material: peripheral blood, obtained from a patient treated with radiotherapy plus ipilimumab. The chain couples TRBV5-6 to TRBJ1-1; TRBD1 might be the D (5 bases). The TCR was taken from a human donor with non-small cell lung cancer who had stable disease on radiotherapy plus ipilimumab. For the CDR3, the DNA is TGTGCCAGCAGCTTGGAGCCGGGGCCGAACACTGAAGCTTTCTTT. This codes for CASSLEPGPNTEAFF.